Listed below are T cell receptor beta chains from one sample, sequenced in a study of blood T cell repertoires in COVID-19. Data came from immunoSEQ multiplex PCR; TCRdb stores just in-frame clones and leaves some out. The sample carries about 78,000 clones, over 75% recorded once. Material for sequencing was peripheral blood. These receptors all stem from a human donor in a cohort sampled during active COVID-19. Each CDR3 is given with its conserved first and last residue. Clone size is not always given. Where it is, it says once, few, many or a class for expanded clones.

v_call	clone_size	j_call	cdr3_aa
TRBV9	few	TRBJ1-2	CASSVAQTGYEGYTF
TRBV11-2	.	TRBJ1-5	CASSLRTETRGNQPQHF
TRBV10-3	.	TRBJ1-1	CAIREDISNTEAFF
TRBV7-9	.	TRBJ2-1	CASSSDRAAYNEQFF
TRBV10-1	.	TRBJ2-5	CASSKGQGSEETQYF
TRBV7-2	.	TRBJ2-5	CASSLALGGGGQETQYF
TRBV2	.	TRBJ1-1	CASSSRDRGFAKDTEAFF
TRBV6-5	.	TRBJ2-7	CASARGGGYYEQYF
TRBV5-4	.	TRBJ1-4	CASKKQGEKLFF
TRBV3-1/TRBV3-2	.	TRBJ2-7	CASSLHGGEQYF